The next 13 T cell receptor beta chains were all read from a single sample in a study of blood T cell repertoires in COVID-19. Clones were read by immunoSEQ multiplex PCR, and TCRdb kept only the in-frame ones, dropping some. The sample has some 200,000 clones, 80% to 90% seen once; the top ten hold approximately 6.1%. Source material: peripheral blood. The receptors shown here come from a man of 80 years or more with acute or convalescent COVID-19.

V usage is TRBV28 and J usage is TRBJ2-1; TRBD2 aligns across 10 bases. The CDR3 is made up of 14 amino acids. V was pared by 5 bases and J by 9 bases, with 7 bases of the junction left unmatched. The germline V gene encodes CDR1 MDHEN and CDR2 SYDVKM. DNA of the CDR3: TGTGCCAGCAGTGCTCCGGGACTAGCGATTGAGCAGTTCTTC. Translated, it gives CASSAPGLAIEQFF.

This clone was seen only a few times. The rearrangement joins TRBV15 to TRBJ2-2; TRBD1 matches at 8 bases. Germline CDR1 is LNHNV and CDR2 is YYDKDF (reference sequence). The CDR3 is made up of 15 amino acids. V dropped 3 bases and J dropped 4; count of bases not matched to a gene: 4. The CDR3 coding sequence is TGTGCCACCAGCAGTCACAGGGGGAGCACCGGGGAGCTGTTTTTT. Encoded protein: CATSSHRGSTGELFF.

This chain uses TRBV6-6 with TRBJ2-2, with 10 bases that match TRBD2. Trimming removed 2 bases from V and 5 bases from J; junction bases left unmatched: 2. The CDR3 has 15 amino acids. Germline V gives CDR1 MNHNY, CDR2 SVGAGI (reference sequence). The chain's CDR3 is CASSYGTSETGELFF. The CDR3 DNA follows: TGTGCCAGCAGTTACGGGACTAGCGAGACCGGGGAGCTGTTTTTT.

The chain is built from TRBV19 and TRBJ2-7; 14 bases match TRBD2. The germline CDR1 and CDR2 sequences are LNHDA and SQIVND (reference sequence). V was pared by 4 bases and J by 6 bases, with 5 bases of the junction left unmatched. This CDR3 has 15 residues. The CDR3 DNA sequence: TGTGCCAGTAGTAGGGGACTAGCGGGAGTAGTCGAGCAGTACTTC. It is translated as CASSRGLAGVVEQYF.

V and J are TRBV11-3 and TRBJ2-2; possible D gene TRBD2, 6 bases. CDR3 length: 16 residues. V lost 3 bases to trimming and J lost 0 bases, with 11 bases between them. Germline loops: CDR1 SGHNT, CDR2 YENEEA. CDR3 nucleotide sequence: TGTGCCAGCAGCTTCGGGGGTACCGCGAACACCGGGGAGCTGTTTTTT. This gives the protein CASSFGGTANTGELFF.

Comments on this clone: At the DNA level, this CDR3 is encoded by other sequences in the same sample as well. This chain uses TRBV30 with TRBJ1-5; the D is unclear. The germline V and J ends were trimmed by 0 bases and 1 base, with 4 bases remaining between them. This CDR3 has 13 residues. Germline CDR1 reads GTSNPN; CDR2 reads SVGIG (reference sequence). CDR3 sequence reads: CAWSVQSNQPQHF. The CDR3 nucleotides read TGTGCCTGGAGTGTTCAGAGCAATCAGCCCCAGCATTTT.

The rearrangement links TRBV20-1 to TRBJ2-1, with 12 bases identical to TRBD2. This CDR3 is built from 13 residues. With V trimmed by 6 bases and J by 15 bases, 12 bases remained unmatched. Germline CDR1 and CDR2: DFQATT and SNEGSKA (reference sequence). CDR3 sequence: CSASRLAGGDPFF. CDR3 DNA sequence: TGCAGTGCCAGTCGGCTAGCGGGAGGGGATCCGTTCTTC.

This clone was recorded a few times. The rearrangement links TRBV11-2 to TRBJ1-2; 7 bases match TRBD1. The CDR3 has 12 residues. Germline V gives CDR1 SGHAT, CDR2 FQNNGV. J was trimmed by 9 bases and V by 6 bases; bases with no gene match: 7. In DNA form, the CDR3 reads TGTGCCAGCAGTCAGGGGGAGGTGAGCTACACCTTC. Its protein product is CASSQGEVSYTF.

The chain recombines TRBV24-1 with TRBJ2-1; 11 nucleotides agree with TRBD1. This CDR3 comprises 16 residues. Germline CDR1 reads KGHDR; CDR2 reads SFDVKD. V was pared by 4 bases and J by 10 bases, with 11 bases of the junction left unmatched. CDR3 sequence (DNA): TGTGCCACCAGTGACCTGGGGGGACAGGGGGGAAGGGAGCAGTTCTTC. Protein sequence: CATSDLGGQGGREQFF.

The chain carries TRBV5-1 and TRBJ1-2, with 8 bases fitting TRBD1. Trimming at V came to 2 bases and at J to 3 bases, leaving 3 bases not matched to a gene. The CDR3 consists of 14 residues. Looked up from germline, CDR1 is SGHRS and CDR2 is YFSETQ. Written as DNA, the CDR3 is TGCGCCAGCAGCTTCGGACAGGGCTACTATGGCTACACCTTC. Amino acids: CASSFGQGYYGYTF.

This clone was observed a single time. The chain has TRBV7-9 and TRBJ1-1; 11 bases map to TRBD1. J was trimmed by 5 bases and V by 1 base; bases with no gene match: 3. The CDR3 runs 15 residues. The V gene's germline CDR1 is SEHNR and CDR2 FQNEAQ (reference sequence). The chain's CDR3 is CASSLVGTGGTEAFF. In DNA form, the CDR3 reads TGTGCCAGCAGCTTAGTAGGGACAGGGGGAACTGAAGCTTTCTTT.

The J gene is TRBJ1-4, the V gene TRBV6-6; D unresolved. V lost 8 bases and J 0 bases, leaving 10 bases between the germline ends. This CDR3 spans 14 amino acids. Germline CDR1 MNHNY, CDR2 SVGAGI (reference sequence). CDR3 amino acids: CASAPRATNEKLFF. CDR3 sequence (DNA): TGTGCCAGCGCTCCGAGGGCAACTAATGAAAAACTGTTTTTT.

The chain recombines TRBV18 with TRBJ1-2; D is perhaps TRBD1 (5 bases). V was trimmed by 3 bases and J by 3 bases, leaving 14 bases between them. CDR1 and CDR2 (germline): KGHSH, LQKENI. This CDR3 contains 15 residues. The CDR3 here is CASSPLQDSHYGYTF. DNA of the CDR3: TGTGCCAGCTCACCTTTACAGGATTCGCACTATGGCTACACCTTC.